Listed below are T cell receptor beta chains from one sample, sequenced in a study of blood T cells in healthy people across ages. TCRdb recomputed calls from the 5' RACE reads with MiXCR, one row per CDR3 protein. Here the sample spans about 970,000 distinct CDR3 sequences, around 54% being singletons. The material sequenced was blood. The receptors were gathered from a woman aged 60 to 75 in good health. Both conserved end residues are part of each CDR3. D genes are given only for firm matches. The size entry is marked missing in some rows and otherwise reads once, few, many or a size class.

TRBJ2-6	TRBD1	.	TRBV7-2	CASTRTGTPGANVLTF	TGTGCCAGCACCAGGACAGGGACCCCTGGGGCCAACGTCCTGACTTTC
TRBJ2-5	.	.	TRBV28	CASSPQTTTLETQYF	TGCGCCAGCAGTCCCCAAACGACTACCTTGGAGACCCAGTACTTC
TRBJ2-7	.	.	TRBV20-1	CSANEGPYEQYF	TGCAGTGCTAATGAGGGACCCTACGAGCAGTACTTC
TRBJ2-1	.	.	TRBV5-6	CASSLAGRNEQFF	TGTGCCAGCAGCTTGGCCGGGCGGAATGAGCAGTTCTTC
TRBJ2-5	.	few	TRBV6-5	CASSPGQPWETQYF	TGTGCCAGCAGCCCCGGACAGCCGTGGGAGACCCAGTACTTC
TRBJ2-3	.	few	TRBV28	CASSLIKPDTQYF	TGTGCCAGCAGTTTAATTAAGCCAGATACGCAGTATTTT
TRBJ2-7	TRBD2	.	TRBV2	CASRPGLNYEQYF	TGTGCCAGCAGACCGGGACTAAATTATGAGCAGTACTTC
TRBJ2-7	TRBD2	few	TRBV28	CASSLWREGPYEQYF	TGTGCCAGCAGTTTGTGGCGGGAGGGCCCCTACGAGCAGTACTTC
TRBJ2-1	TRBD2	few	TRBV12-3/TRBV12-4	CASSTQTSGTINEQFF	TGTGCCAGCAGTACCCAGACTAGCGGGACCATTAATGAGCAGTTCTTC
TRBJ2-7	.	.	TRBV6-2/TRBV6-3	CAGSYSIAEQYF	TGTGCCGGCAGTTACTCGATTGCCGAGCAGTACTTC
TRBJ2-3	.	few	TRBV6-6	CASSYSGDQADTQYF	TGTGCCAGCAGTTACTCAGGGGACCAAGCGGATACGCAGTATTTT
TRBJ2-7	.	few	TRBV6-5	CASSWVQNPYEQYF	TGTGCCAGCAGTTGGGTCCAGAACCCCTACGAGCAGTACTTC
TRBJ2-1	TRBD1	few	TRBV29-1	CSVGTDSYNEQFF	TGCAGCGTAGGGACAGATTCCTACAATGAGCAGTTCTTC
TRBJ1-2	.	few	TRBV6-5	CASTSLYYGYTF	TGTGCCAGCACCTCCCTTTACTATGGCTACACCTTC